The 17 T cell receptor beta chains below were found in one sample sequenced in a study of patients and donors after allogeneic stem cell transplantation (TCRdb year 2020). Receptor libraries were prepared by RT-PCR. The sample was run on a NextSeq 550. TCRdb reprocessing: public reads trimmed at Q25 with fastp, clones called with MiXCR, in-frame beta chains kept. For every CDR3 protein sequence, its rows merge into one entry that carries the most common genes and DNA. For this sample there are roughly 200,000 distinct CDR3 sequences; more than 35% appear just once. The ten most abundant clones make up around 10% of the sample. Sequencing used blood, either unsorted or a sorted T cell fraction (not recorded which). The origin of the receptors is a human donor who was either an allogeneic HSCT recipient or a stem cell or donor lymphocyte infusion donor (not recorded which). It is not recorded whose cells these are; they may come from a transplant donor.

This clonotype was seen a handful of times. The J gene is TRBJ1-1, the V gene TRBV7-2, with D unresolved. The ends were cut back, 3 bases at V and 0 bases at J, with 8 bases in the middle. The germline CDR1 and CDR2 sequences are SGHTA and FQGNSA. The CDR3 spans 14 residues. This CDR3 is CASSFSFMNTEAFF. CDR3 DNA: TGTGCCAGCAGCTTTTCATTCATGAACACTGAAGCTTTCTTT.

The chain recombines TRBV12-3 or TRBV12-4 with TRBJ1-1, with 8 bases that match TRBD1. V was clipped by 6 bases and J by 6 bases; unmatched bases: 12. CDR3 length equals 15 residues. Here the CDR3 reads CASSRSGQGLAEAFF. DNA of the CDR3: TGTGCCAGCAGCCGAAGCGGACAGGGTCTGGCTGAAGCTTTCTTT.

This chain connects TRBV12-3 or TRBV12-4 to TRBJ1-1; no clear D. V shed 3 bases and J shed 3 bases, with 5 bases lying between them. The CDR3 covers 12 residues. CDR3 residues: CASSFRYTEAFF. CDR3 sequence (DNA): TGTGCCAGCAGTTTCAGATACACTGAAGCTTTCTTT.

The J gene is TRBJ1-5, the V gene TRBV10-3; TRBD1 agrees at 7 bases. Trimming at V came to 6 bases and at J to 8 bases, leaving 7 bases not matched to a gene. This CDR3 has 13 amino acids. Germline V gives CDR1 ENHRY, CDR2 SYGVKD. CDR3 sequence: CAISQGVGEPQHF. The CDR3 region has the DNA TGTGCCATCAGCCAGGGGGTTGGGGAGCCCCAGCATTTT.

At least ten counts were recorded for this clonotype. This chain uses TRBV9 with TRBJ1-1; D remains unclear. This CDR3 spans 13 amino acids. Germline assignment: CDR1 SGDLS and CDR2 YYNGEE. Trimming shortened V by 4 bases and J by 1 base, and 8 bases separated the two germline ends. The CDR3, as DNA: TGTGCCAGCAGCACCGGTACGAACACTGAAGCTTTCTTT. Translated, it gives CASSTGTNTEAFF.

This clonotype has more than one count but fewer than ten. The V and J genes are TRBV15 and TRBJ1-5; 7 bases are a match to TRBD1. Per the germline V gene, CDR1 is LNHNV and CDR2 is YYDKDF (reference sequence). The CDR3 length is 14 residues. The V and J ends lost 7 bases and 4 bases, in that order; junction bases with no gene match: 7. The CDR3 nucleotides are TGTGCCACCAAAGGAGGGACAGTGAATCAGCCCCAGCATTTT. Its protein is CATKGGTVNQPQHF.

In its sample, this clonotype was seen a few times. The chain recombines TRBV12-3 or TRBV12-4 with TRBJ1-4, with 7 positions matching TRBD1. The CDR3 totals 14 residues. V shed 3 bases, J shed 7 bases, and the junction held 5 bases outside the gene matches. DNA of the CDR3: TGTGCCAGCAGTTTTGAGACAGGGAGTGAAAAACTGTTTTTT. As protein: CASSFETGSEKLFF.

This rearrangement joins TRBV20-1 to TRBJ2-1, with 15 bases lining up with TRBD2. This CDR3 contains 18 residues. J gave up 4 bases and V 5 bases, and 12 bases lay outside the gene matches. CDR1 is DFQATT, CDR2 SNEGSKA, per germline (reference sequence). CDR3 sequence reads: CSAPVWTSGGAIYNEQFF. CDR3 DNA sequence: TGCAGTGCTCCGGTTTGGACTAGCGGGGGGGCTATTTACAATGAGCAGTTCTTC.

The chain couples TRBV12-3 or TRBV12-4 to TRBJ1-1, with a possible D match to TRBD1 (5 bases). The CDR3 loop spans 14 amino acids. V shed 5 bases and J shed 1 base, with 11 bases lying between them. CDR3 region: CASSPGQRNTEAFF. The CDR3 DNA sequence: TGTGCCAGCAGTCCTGGACAACGGAACACTGAAGCTTTCTTT.

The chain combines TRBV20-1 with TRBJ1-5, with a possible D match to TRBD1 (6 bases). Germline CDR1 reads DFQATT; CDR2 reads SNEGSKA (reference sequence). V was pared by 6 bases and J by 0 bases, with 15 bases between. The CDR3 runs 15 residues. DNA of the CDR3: TGCAGTGCGCTGAAACAGGGTCATAGCAATCAGCCCCAGCATTTT. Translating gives CSALKQGHSNQPQHF.

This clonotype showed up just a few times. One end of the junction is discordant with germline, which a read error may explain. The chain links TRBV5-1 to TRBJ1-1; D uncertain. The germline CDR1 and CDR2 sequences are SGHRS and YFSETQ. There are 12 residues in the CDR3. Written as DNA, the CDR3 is TGCGCCAGCAGCTTGACTGGACCTGAGGCTTTCTTT. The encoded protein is CASSLTGPEAFF.

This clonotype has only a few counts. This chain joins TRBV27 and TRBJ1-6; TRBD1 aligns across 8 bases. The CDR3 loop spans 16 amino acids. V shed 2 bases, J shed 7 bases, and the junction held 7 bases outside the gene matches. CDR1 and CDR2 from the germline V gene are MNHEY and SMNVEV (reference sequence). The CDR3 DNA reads TGTGCCAGCAGTTTAATCCAGGGGGCGTTAAATTCACCCCTCCACTTT. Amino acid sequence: CASSLIQGALNSPLHF.

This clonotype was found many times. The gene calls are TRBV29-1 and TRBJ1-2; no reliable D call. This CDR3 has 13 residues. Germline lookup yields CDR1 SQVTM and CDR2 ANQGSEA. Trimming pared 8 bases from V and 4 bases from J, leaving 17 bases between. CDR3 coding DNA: TGCAGCACCCGCCGCCTCGCGAGCTATGGCTACACCTTC. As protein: CSTRRLASYGYTF.

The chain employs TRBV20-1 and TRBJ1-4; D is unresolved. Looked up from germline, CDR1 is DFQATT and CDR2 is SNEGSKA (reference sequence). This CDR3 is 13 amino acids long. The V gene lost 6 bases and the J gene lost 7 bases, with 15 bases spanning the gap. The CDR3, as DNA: TGCAGTGCCGAAGGACTAAATACTGAAAAACTGTTTTTT. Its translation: CSAEGLNTEKLFF.

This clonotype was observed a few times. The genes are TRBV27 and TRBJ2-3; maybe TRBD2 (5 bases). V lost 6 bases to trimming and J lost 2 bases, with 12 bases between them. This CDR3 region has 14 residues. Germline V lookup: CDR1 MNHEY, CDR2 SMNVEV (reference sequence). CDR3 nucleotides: TGTGCCAGCAGGAGAGGGCTCTACACAGATACGCAGTATTTT. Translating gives CASRRGLYTDTQYF.

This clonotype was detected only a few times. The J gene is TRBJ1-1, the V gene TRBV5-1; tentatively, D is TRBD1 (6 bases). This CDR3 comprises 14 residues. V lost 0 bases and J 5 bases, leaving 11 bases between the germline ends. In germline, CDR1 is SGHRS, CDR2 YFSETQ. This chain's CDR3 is CASSLAWGLTEAFF. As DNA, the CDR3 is TGCGCCAGCAGCTTGGCCTGGGGGCTGACTGAAGCTTTCTTT. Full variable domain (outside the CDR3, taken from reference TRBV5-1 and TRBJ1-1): KAGVTQTPRYLIKTRGQQVTLSCSPISGHRSVSWYQQTPGQGLQFLFEYFSETQRNKGNFPGRFSGRQFSNSRSEMNVSTLELGDSALYLCASSLAWGLTEAFFGQGTRLTVV.

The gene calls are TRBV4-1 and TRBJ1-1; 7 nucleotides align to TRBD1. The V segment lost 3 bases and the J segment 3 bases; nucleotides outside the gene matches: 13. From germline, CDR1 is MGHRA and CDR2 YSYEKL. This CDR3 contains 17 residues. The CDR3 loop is CASSQAGTASRDTEAFF. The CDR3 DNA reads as TGCGCCAGCAGCCAGGCCGGGACAGCCTCGAGGGACACTGAAGCTTTCTTT.